This T cell receptor (beta chain) was profiled in a study of blood T cell repertoires in COVID-19. Looking at the study overall: COVID-19 samples, acute and convalescent, were from the United States, Italy and Spain. The cDNA or gDNA used as material had been derived from T cells, B-cell-depleted T cells, or PBMCs.

This clone occurred a few times. V was trimmed by 0 bases and J by 3 bases, leaving 13 bases between them. This CDR3 has 15 residues. Germline CDR1 SGHKS, CDR2 YYEKEE (reference sequence). Measured with immunoSEQ multiplex PCR; TCRdb has only the in-frame clones, and not every one. The sample includes approximately 230,000 clones, roughly four fifths of them seen just once. The chain links TRBV5-5 to TRBJ2-7, with D tentatively TRBD2 (5 bases). Source material: peripheral blood. The receptor comes from a man older than 75 with acute or convalescent COVID-19. CDR3: CASSLAVGEHYEQYF. CDR3 DNA: TGTGCCAGCAGCTTGGCCGTTGGGGAGCACTACGAGCAGTACTTC.